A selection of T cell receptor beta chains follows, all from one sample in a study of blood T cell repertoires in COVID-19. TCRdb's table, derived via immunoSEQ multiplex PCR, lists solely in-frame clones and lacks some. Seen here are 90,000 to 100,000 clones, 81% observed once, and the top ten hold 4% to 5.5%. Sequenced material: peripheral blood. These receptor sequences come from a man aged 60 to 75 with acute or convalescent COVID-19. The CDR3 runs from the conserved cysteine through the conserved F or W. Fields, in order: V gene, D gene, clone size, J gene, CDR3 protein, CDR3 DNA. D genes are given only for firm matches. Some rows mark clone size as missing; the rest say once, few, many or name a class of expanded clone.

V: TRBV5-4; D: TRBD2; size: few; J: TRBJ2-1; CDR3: CASSLDVAGGPRNEQFF; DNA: TGTGCCAGCAGCTTGGACGTAGCGGGAGGGCCTAGGAATGAGCAGTTCTTC
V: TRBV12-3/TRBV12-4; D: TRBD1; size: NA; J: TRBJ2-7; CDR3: CASRLQGAYEQYF; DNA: TGTGCCAGCAGATTACAGGGGGCTTACGAGCAGTACTTC
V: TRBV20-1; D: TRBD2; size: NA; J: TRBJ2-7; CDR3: CSAGVSGRPTYEQYF; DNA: TGCAGTGCTGGTGTTAGCGGGAGGCCCACCTACGAGCAGTACTTC
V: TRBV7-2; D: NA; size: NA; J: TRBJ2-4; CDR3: CASSLAWSAKNIQYF; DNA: TGTGCCAGCAGCTTAGCTTGGAGTGCCAAAAACATTCAGTACTTC
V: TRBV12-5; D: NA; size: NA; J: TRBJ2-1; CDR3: CDVQGSYNEQFF; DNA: TGTGATGTGCAGGGGTCCTACAATGAGCAGTTCTTC
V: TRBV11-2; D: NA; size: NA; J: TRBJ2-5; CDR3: CASSGRTAQETQYF; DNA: TGTGCCAGCAGCGGACGGACAGCACAAGAGACCCAGTACTTC
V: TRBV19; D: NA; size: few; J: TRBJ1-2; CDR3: CASTTRNGNPRHYGYTF; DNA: TGTGCCAGTACCACAAGAAACGGGAACCCACGACACTATGGCTACACCTTC
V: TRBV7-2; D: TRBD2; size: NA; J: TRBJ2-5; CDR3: CASSPYLAGGLETQYF; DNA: TGTGCCAGCAGCCCATATCTAGCGGGAGGGCTTGAGACCCAGTACTTC
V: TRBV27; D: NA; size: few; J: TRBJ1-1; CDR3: CASSLLMNTEAFF; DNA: TGTGCCAGCAGTTTATTAATGAACACTGAAGCTTTCTTT
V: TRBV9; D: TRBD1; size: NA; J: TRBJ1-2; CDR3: CASSPRTGTNYGYTF; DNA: TGTGCCAGCAGCCCCCGGACAGGCACAAACTATGGCTACACCTTC
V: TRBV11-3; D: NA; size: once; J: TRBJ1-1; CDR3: CASSARVNTEAFF; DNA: TGTGCCAGCAGCGCTCGAGTGAACACTGAAGCTTTCTTT